The 24 T cell receptor beta chains in this list originate from one sample, sequenced in a study of T cells in Graves' hyperthyroidism and ophthalmopathy. From RNA transcripts, TCR beta CDR3 regions were amplified. A set of HTBI primers served as the primers for a first-round RT-PCR of the TCR CDR3. TCRdb used MiXCR to reprocess the multiplex PCR reads, holding one entry per CDR3 protein. The sample includes about 600,000 distinct CDR3 sequences, 11% to 15% of them seen just once. The sequenced material came from blood. These receptors were obtained from a young woman with Graves' ophthalmopathy.

This clonotype was found many times. The chain employs TRBV24-1 and TRBJ2-1; 10 bases fit TRBD1. The germline V gene has CDR1 KGHDR and CDR2 SFDVKD. The CDR3 runs 16 residues. V dropped 2 bases and J dropped 4; count of bases not matched to a gene: 4. CDR3 loop: CATSDWTGGLYNEQFF. The CDR3 coding sequence is TGTGCCACCAGTGATTGGACAGGGGGTCTATACAATGAGCAGTTCTTC.

This clonotype appeared a few times. This could be a read error, since a much larger clone is one nucleotide away. J is TRBJ2-1 and V is TRBV28, with 8 positions matching TRBD2. Germline V gene data show CDR1 as MDHEN and CDR2 as SYDVKM. The CDR3 length is 15 residues. The CDR3 bases are TGTGCCAGCAGTCGCCAGCGGGAGACCTACAATGAGCAGTCCTTC. This sequence encodes CASSRQRETYNEQSF.

Ten or more counts support this clonotype. The chain links TRBV9 to TRBJ1-2; possibly TRBD1 for D (6 bases). Germline lookup yields CDR1 SGDLS and CDR2 YYNGEE. V dropped 2 bases and J dropped 1 base, with 12 bases sitting between them. The CDR3 extends over 15 amino acids. The chain's CDR3 is CASSVGQLLNYGYTF. The CDR3 DNA follows: TGTGCCAGCAGCGTCGGACAGCTCCTTAACTATGGCTACACCTTC.

In this sample, this clonotype turned up a few times. The chain carries TRBV9 and TRBJ2-5; 7 nucleotides line up with TRBD2. With 0 bases clipped from V and 4 bases from J, the junction kept 9 bases outside the gene matches. Per the germline V gene, CDR1 is SGDLS and CDR2 is YYNGEE. The CDR3 loop spans 16 amino acids. CDR3 amino acids: CASSVGLGRELETQYF. The CDR3 nucleotides read TGTGCCAGCAGCGTAGGCTTGGGGCGGGAGCTAGAGACCCAGTACTTC.

The chain uses TRBV24-1 and TRBJ1-1; no reliable D call. The V gene's germline CDR1 is KGHDR and CDR2 SFDVKD. CDR3 length: 12 amino acids. Trimming cost V 3 bases and J 8 bases, with 9 bases left between them. The CDR3 is CATSDNHAEAFF. The CDR3 nucleotides are TGTGCCACCAGTGATAATCATGCGGAAGCTTTCTTT.

This clonotype was observed a handful of times. The chain is built from TRBV6-1 and TRBJ1-2; D ambiguous. Germline loops: CDR1 MNHNS, CDR2 SASEGT. The V end was cut by 8 bases, the J end by 8 bases, with 18 bases between. The CDR3 covers 13 residues. The CDR3 sequence is CASALLNLGGYTF. The DNA of the CDR3 is TGTGCCAGCGCTTTACTAAACTTAGGGGGCTACACCTTC.

This clonotype has ten or more counts. The V gene is TRBV13, the J gene TRBJ2-1; D perhaps matches TRBD2 (5 bases). V lost 2 bases to trimming and J lost 8 bases, with 10 bases between them. The CDR3 has 13 residues. Germline CDR1 reads PRHDT; CDR2 reads FYEKMQ (reference sequence). Written as DNA, the CDR3 is TGTGCCAGCAGCTTAACTAGTACGGATGAGCAGTTCTTC. Amino acids: CASSLTSTDEQFF.

The chain uses TRBV4-1 and TRBJ2-2, with D possibly matching TRBD1 (5 bases). CDR1 is MGHRA and CDR2 is YSYEKL in the germline V gene. Deletions cut 2 bases from V and 5 bases from J, with 12 bases between. CDR3 size: 15 residues. The CDR3 is CASSQNAGLTGELFF. Written as DNA, the CDR3 is TGCGCCAGCAGCCAAAATGCAGGGTTGACCGGGGAGCTGTTTTTT.

Ten or more counts support this clonotype. The chain joins TRBV4-3 to TRBJ2-5; the match to TRBD1 covers 7 bases. Germline lookup yields CDR1 LGHNA and CDR2 YSLEER. The CDR3 runs 15 residues. V trimming: 0 bases; J trimming: 5 bases; junction bases outside the gene matches: 6. The CDR3, as DNA: TGCGCCAGCAGCCAAGATGAGGGGGCGGGTGAGACCCAGTACTTC. Translation gives CASSQDEGAGETQYF.

This clonotype turned up a few times. The CDR3 here is CASSSPLRDRGHNEQFF. The CDR3 bases are TGCGCCAGCAGCTCTCCGCTCCGGGACAGGGGCCACAATGAGCAGTTCTTC. The gene calls are TRBV5-1 and TRBJ2-1; 10 bases map to TRBD1. The CDR3 consists of 17 residues. Germline loops: CDR1 SGHRS, CDR2 YFSETQ. J was trimmed by 5 bases and V by 3 bases; bases with no gene match: 11.

This clonotype was detected ten times or more. The V call is TRBV3-1, the J call TRBJ2-5; 8 nucleotides line up with TRBD1. Germline V gene data show CDR1 as LGHDT and CDR2 as YNNKEL (reference sequence). The ends lost 4 bases at V and 2 bases at J; junction bases unmatched: 3. The CDR3 runs 14 residues. CDR3 coding DNA: TGTGCCAGCAGCCCCTGGACAGGGCAAGAGACCCAGTACTTC. As protein: CASSPWTGQETQYF.

This clonotype was counted at least ten times. The CDR3 reads CASSLTPQGLAGVSSAGGEQYF. CDR3 coding DNA: TGTGCCAGCAGTTTAACGCCCCAGGGACTAGCGGGAGTCTCATCGGCGGGCGGCGAGCAGTACTTC. The chain links TRBV27 to TRBJ2-7; 14 bases match TRBD2. Germline CDR1 is MNHEY and CDR2 is SMNVEV (reference sequence). The V segment lost 2 bases and the J segment 6 bases; nucleotides outside the gene matches: 24. This CDR3 spans 22 amino acids.

The rearrangement links TRBV6-1 to TRBJ2-1; no clear D. The CDR3 loop spans 12 amino acids. The V gene lost 5 bases and the J gene lost 9 bases, with 11 bases spanning the gap. Looked up from germline, CDR1 is MNHNS and CDR2 is SASEGT. For the CDR3, the DNA is TGTGCCAGCAGTTACGGCTTAACTGAGCAGTTCTTC. Translating gives CASSYGLTEQFF.

This clonotype was counted at least ten times. The chain is built from TRBV20-1 and TRBJ1-2; D may be TRBD1 (5 bases). This CDR3 has 14 amino acids. Trimming took 0 bases from V and 2 from J, leaving 10 bases between them. CDR1 is DFQATT, CDR2 SNEGSKA, per germline (reference sequence). The CDR3 sequence: CSARERGVNYGYTF. The CDR3, as DNA: TGCAGTGCTAGAGAGCGGGGGGTCAACTATGGCTACACCTTC.

This clonotype has ten or more counts. This chain uses TRBV12-3 or TRBV12-4 with TRBJ1-3; no firm D call. V was shortened by 7 bases and J by 2 bases, with 12 bases between the two germline ends. There are 14 residues in the CDR3. CDR3 nucleotides: TGTGCCAGCATTCCCCCCCGAACTGGAAACACCATATATTTT. This encodes CASIPPRTGNTIYF.

This clonotype appeared many times. V is TRBV12-3 or TRBV12-4 and J is TRBJ2-7; weak D call: TRBD2 (5 bases). This CDR3 is built from 14 residues. V dropped 1 base and J dropped 1 base, with 8 bases sitting between them. CDR3 DNA sequence: TGTGCCAGCAGTTTAGGCGGGCGTTCCTACGAGCAGTACTTC. Translating it yields CASSLGGRSYEQYF.

This clonotype came up many times. Written as DNA, the CDR3 is TGTGCCAGCAGCTTAGGGTTAATTGGGTCCTACAATGAGCAGTTCTTC. Translation gives CASSLGLIGSYNEQFF. J is TRBJ2-1 and V is TRBV7-2; no clear D gene. The germline V and J ends were trimmed by 1 base and 1 base, with 11 bases remaining between them. The CDR3 runs to 16 residues. Germline assignment: CDR1 SGHTA and CDR2 FQGNSA.

This clonotype showed up many times. V gene TRBV3-1 combines with J gene TRBJ2-7; TRBD2 agrees at 11 bases. The germline gives CDR1 LGHDT, CDR2 YNNKEL (reference sequence). Unmatched junction bases numbered 11, after V lost 1 base and J lost 6 bases. CDR3 length equals 17 residues. DNA of the CDR3: TGTGCCAGCAGCCAAGCCGGGGGTAGCGGGAGGGCCCGCGAGCAGTACTTC. Protein: CASSQAGGSGRAREQYF.

For this clonotype: This could be a read error, since a much larger clone is one nucleotide away. The V call is TRBV27, the J call TRBJ1-5; TRBD1 matches 8 bases. The germline CDR1 and CDR2 sequences are MNHEY and SMNVEV (reference sequence). Germline trimming cut 2 bases from V and 3 bases from J; bases unmatched to any gene: 6. The CDR3 loop spans 16 amino acids. CDR3 DNA sequence: TGTGCCAGCAGTTTAGTGGGACAGGTATTCAATCAGCCCCAGCATTTT. Translated, it gives CASSLVGQVFNQPQHF.

In regard to this clonotype: Given a much more abundant clone one base away, this may be a read error. The chain has TRBV29-1 and TRBJ2-2; 7 bases match TRBD2. The CDR3 totals 13 residues. Germline V lookup: CDR1 SQVTM, CDR2 ANQGSEA. The V segment lost 4 bases and the J segment 5 bases; nucleotides outside the gene matches: 4. CDR3 protein: CSVVKGGTGELFF. The CDR3 DNA sequence: TGCAGCGTTGTCAAGGGAGGGACCGGGGAGCTGTTTTTT.

The chain carries TRBV5-1 and TRBJ1-3, with 12 bases identical to TRBD1. With 2 bases clipped from V and 0 bases from J, the junction kept 9 bases outside the gene matches. The CDR3 is made up of 19 amino acids. The germline CDR1 and CDR2 sequences are SGHRS and YFSETQ. CDR3 coding DNA: TGCGCCAGCAGCTTCTCTGGGACAGGGGGCACGATCTCTGGAAACACCATATATTTT. This codes for CASSFSGTGGTISGNTIYF.

In this sample, this clonotype turned up a few times. J is TRBJ2-3 and V is TRBV27; 16 positions match TRBD2. The germline gives CDR1 MNHEY, CDR2 SMNVEV (reference sequence). This CDR3 region has 22 residues. After removal of 4 bases from V and 5 bases from J, the junction contained 21 bases not matched to a gene. CDR3 loop: CASSSLTNRPGLAGGGIDTQYF. In DNA form, the CDR3 reads TGTGCCAGCAGTTCGCTGACAAACCGGCCGGGACTAGCGGGAGGGGGGATAGATACGCAGTATTTT.

This clonotype has a count of ten or more. The chain couples TRBV2 to TRBJ2-6; D is uncertain. The germline V gene has CDR1 SNHLY and CDR2 FYNNEI. CDR3 length: 12 amino acids. V dropped 8 bases and J dropped 2 bases, with 4 bases sitting between them. The CDR3 coding sequence is TGTGCCAGCCGCCCTGGGGCCAACGTCCTGACTTTC. This encodes CASRPGANVLTF.

This clonotype was detected many times. The CDR3 loop is CASSVSGRAGTGELFF. The DNA for the CDR3 is TGTGCCAGCAGCGTTAGCGGGAGGGCCGGGACCGGGGAGCTGTTTTTT. This chain connects TRBV7-2 to TRBJ2-2, with 11 bases aligning to TRBD2. This CDR3 has 16 amino acids. J lost 5 bases, V lost 5 bases, and 7 bases had no gene match. Germline lookup yields CDR1 SGHTA and CDR2 FQGNSA.